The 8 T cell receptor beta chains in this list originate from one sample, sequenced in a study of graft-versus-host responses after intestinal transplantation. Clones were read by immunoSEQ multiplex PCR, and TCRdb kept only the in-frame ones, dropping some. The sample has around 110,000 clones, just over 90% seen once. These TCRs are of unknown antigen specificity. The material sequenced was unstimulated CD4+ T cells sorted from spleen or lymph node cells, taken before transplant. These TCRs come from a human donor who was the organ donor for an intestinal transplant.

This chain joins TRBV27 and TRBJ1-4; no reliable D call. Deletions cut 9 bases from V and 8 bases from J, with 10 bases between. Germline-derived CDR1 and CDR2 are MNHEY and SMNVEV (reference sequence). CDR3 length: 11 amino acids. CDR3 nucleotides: TGTGCCAGTGGACGGGAGGAAAAACTGTTTTTT. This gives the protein CASGREEKLFF.

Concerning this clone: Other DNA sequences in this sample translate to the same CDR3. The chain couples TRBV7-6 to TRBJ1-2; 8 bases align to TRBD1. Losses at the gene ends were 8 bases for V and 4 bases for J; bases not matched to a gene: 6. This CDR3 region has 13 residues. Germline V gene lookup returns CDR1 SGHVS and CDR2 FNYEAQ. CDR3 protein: CASGQGGFYGYTF. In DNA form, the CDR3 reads TGTGCCAGCGGACAGGGTGGATTCTATGGCTACACCTTC.

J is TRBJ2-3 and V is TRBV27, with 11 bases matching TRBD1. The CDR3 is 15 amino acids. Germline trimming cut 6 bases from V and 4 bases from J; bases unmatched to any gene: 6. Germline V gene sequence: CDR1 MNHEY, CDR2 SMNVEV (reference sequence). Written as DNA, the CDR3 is TGTGCCAGCAGATTCCGGACAGGGGGCCCAGATACGCAGTATTTT. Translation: CASRFRTGGPDTQYF.

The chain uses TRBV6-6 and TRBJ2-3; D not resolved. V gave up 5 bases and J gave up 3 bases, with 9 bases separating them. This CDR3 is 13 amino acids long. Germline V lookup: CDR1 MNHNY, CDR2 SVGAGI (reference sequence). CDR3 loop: CASSPPWTDTQYF. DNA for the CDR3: TGTGCCAGCAGTCCCCCGTGGACAGATACGCAGTATTTT.

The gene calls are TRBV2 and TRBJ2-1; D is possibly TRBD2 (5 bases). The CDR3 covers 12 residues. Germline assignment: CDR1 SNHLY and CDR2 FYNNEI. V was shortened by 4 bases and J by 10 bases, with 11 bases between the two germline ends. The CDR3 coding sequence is TGTGCCAGCAGTGTTACTAGTCGCGAGCAGTTCTTC. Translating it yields CASSVTSREQFF.

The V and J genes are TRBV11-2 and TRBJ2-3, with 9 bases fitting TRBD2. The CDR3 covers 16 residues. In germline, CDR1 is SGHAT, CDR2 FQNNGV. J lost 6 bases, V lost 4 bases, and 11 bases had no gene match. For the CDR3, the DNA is TGTGCCAGCAGCTATGGGAGACTAGCGGTCACGGATACGCAGTATTTT. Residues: CASSYGRLAVTDTQYF.

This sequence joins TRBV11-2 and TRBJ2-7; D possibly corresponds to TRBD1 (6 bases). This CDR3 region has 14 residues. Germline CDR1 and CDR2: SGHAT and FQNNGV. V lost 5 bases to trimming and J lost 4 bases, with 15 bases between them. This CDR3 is CASSLTRTVYEQYF. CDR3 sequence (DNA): TGTGCCAGCAGCCTCACCCGGACAGTTTACGAGCAGTACTTC.

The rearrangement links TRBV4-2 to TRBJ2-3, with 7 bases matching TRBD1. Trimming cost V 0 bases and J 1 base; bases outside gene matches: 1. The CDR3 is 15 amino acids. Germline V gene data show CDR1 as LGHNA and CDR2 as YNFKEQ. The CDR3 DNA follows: TGTGCCAGCAGCCAAGACACAGGGGGCACAGATACGCAGTATTTT. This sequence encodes CASSQDTGGTDTQYF.